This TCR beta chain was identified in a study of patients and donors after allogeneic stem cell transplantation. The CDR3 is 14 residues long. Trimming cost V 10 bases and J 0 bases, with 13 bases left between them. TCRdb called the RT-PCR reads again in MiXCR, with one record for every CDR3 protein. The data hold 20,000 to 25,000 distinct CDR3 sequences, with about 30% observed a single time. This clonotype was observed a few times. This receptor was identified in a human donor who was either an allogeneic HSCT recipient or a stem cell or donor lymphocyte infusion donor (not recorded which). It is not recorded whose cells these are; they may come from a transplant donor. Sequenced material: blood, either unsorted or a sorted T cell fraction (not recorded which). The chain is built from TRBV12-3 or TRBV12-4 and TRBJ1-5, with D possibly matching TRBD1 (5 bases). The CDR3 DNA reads TGTGCCACCCAGCGGGGCCCTAGCAATCAGCCCCAGCATTTT. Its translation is CATQRGPSNQPQHF.